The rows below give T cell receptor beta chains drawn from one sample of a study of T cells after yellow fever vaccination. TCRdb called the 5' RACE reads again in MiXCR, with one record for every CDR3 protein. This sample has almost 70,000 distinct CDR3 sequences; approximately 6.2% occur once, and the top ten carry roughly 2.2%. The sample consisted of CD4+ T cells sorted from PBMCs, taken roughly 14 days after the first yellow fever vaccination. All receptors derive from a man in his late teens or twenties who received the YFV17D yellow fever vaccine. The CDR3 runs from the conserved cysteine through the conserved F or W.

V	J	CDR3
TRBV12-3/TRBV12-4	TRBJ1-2	CASSLNRAEGYTF
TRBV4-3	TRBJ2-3	CASSHAPEDTQYF
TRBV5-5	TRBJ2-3	CASGPGRADTQYF
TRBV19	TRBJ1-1	CASSQESYTEAFF
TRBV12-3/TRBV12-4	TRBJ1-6	CASSFPDRRSPLHF
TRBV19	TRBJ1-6	CASRQKGPDDYNSPLHF
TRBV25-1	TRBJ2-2	CASSADRGMDTGELFF
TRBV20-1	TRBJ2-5	CSARDTSGGAAETQYF
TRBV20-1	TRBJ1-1	CSAGQGGPNTEAFF
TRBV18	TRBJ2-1	CASSPSTGVGAGNEQFF
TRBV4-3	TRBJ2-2	CASSRASGNTGELFF
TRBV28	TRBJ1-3	CASSPDRNTIYF
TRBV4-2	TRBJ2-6	CASTYGGGQVTGANVLTF
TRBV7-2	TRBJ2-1	CASSLWSRPYNEQFF
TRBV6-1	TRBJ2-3	CASSDRQPDTQYF
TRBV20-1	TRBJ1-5	CSATSLQGANQPQHF